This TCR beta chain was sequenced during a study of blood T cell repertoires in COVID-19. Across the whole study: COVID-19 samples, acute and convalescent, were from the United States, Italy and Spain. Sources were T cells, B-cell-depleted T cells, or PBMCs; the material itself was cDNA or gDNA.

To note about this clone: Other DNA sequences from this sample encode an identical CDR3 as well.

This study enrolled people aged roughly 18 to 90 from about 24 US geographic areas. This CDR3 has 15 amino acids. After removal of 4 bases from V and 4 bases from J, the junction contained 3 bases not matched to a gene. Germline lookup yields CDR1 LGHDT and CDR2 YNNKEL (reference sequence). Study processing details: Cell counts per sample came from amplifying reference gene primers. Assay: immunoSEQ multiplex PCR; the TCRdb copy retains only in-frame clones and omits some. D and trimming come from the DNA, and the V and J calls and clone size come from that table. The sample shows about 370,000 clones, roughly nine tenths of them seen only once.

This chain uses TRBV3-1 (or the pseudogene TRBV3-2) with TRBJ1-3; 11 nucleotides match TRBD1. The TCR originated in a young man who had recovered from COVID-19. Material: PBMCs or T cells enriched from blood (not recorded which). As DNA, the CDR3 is TGTGCCAGCAGCCCGGACAGGGGGCGAGGAAACACCATATATTTT. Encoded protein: CASSPDRGRGNTIYF.